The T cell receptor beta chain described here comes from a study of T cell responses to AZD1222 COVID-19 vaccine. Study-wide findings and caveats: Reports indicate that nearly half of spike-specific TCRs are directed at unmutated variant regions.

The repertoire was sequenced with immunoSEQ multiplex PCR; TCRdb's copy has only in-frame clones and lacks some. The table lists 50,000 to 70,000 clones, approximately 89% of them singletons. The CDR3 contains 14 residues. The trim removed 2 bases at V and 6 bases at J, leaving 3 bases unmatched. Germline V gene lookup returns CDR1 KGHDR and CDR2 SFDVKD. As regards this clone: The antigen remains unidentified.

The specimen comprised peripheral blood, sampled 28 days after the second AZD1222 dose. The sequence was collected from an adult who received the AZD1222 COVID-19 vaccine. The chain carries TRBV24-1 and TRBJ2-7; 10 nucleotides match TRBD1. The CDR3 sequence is CATSDWGQGSEQYF. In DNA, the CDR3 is TGTGCCACCAGTGATTGGGGACAGGGGAGCGAGCAGTACTTC.